This TCR beta chain was captured by sequencing in a study of T cell responses to AZD1222 COVID-19 vaccine. Study-level results: Females made up more of the donors, who were largely white British, and clonal diversity may have come out too low. Spike was spanned by vaccine-associated CD4 TCRs, with dominance at 160-218 and 743-854. Reportedly, close to half of spike-specific TCRs are directed against unmutated variant regions.

Comment on this clone: Its antigen remains unidentified.

TCRdb's table, derived via immunoSEQ multiplex PCR, lists solely in-frame clones and lacks some. The sample consists of approximately 110,000 clones, roughly 91% of them appearing once. V was clipped by 4 bases and J by 2 bases, with 11 bases between them. The germline gives CDR1 SGHAT, CDR2 FQNNGV. This CDR3 spans 14 amino acids. The sample consisted of peripheral blood, taken on day 0 of AZD1222 vaccination. The sequence was collected from an adult in good health. V is TRBV11-2 and J is TRBJ1-1; D may be TRBD1 (6 bases). As DNA, the CDR3 is TGTGCCAGCAGCTCAGCAGGGACAAACACTGAAGCTTTCTTT. The encoded protein is CASSSAGTNTEAFF.